These T cell receptor beta chains were read from a single sample in a study of T-cell memory formation after mild COVID-19. Using its own MiXCR run on the 5' RACE reads, TCRdb lists one record per CDR3 protein. This table has about 390,000 distinct CDR3 sequences, around a sixth appearing once. What was sequenced was PBMCs or a T cell subset sorted from them (not recorded which). These receptors all stem from a man younger than 35 who had mild COVID-19 (a few samples of this study predate the infection). Cell type and time point are not known. CDR3s include the opening cysteine and the closing phenylalanine or tryptophan. D genes are given only for firm matches. Clone size appears in some rows only: once, few, many, or a class for an expanded clone.

size	J	D	V	DNA	CDR3
few	TRBJ2-2	NA	TRBV5-1	TGCGCCAGCAGCTCAGTCTACCAATGGAGAAACACCGGGGAGCTGTTTTTT	CASSSVYQWRNTGELFF
NA	TRBJ2-7	TRBD2	TRBV9	TGTGCCAGCAGCATAGGACTAGAAGAACACGAGCAGTACTTC	CASSIGLEEHEQYF
NA	TRBJ2-5	NA	TRBV6-5	TGTGCCAGCAGTTACTCACGGCAGGGGCACACCCAGTACTTC	CASSYSRQGHTQYF
many	TRBJ2-1	TRBD1	TRBV7-7	TGTGCTAGCAGTTCAACAGGGGCCGGAAAAAATGAGCAGTTCTTC	CASSSTGAGKNEQFF
once	TRBJ1-6	TRBD1	TRBV11-2	TGTGCCAGCAGCTCCCATACAGGGGTCAATTCACCCCTCCACTTT	CASSSHTGVNSPLHF
few	TRBJ2-1	TRBD1	TRBV15	TGTGCCACCAGCAGAGTCCCGGGGGGACAGGGATACTCGGGTGAGCAGTTCTTC	CATSRVPGGQGYSGEQFF
few	TRBJ1-1	NA	TRBV20-1	TGCAGTGGAGTTGGGACTGAAGCTTTCTTT	CSGVGTEAFF
many	TRBJ2-2	TRBD1	TRBV4-3	TGCGCCAGCAGCCGACAGGGCAACCGGGAGCTGTTTTTT	CASSRQGNRELFF
NA	TRBJ2-1	TRBD1	TRBV7-2	TGTGCCAGCAGCATAACAGGGGCGGTCAATGAGCAGTTCTTC	CASSITGAVNEQFF
few	TRBJ2-5	TRBD1	TRBV18	TGTGCCAGCTCACCGACCCCCGGGACAGGGCAAGAGACCCAGTACTTC	CASSPTPGTGQETQYF
many	TRBJ1-2	NA	TRBV7-3	TGTGCCAGCAGCTTAACGGGGGGTGACTATGGCTACACCTTC	CASSLTGGDYGYTF
NA	TRBJ2-2	NA	TRBV5-1	TGCGCCAGTTGTCAGGCTCCCCCGATCGCCGGGGAGCTGTTTTTT	CASCQAPPIAGELFF
NA	TRBJ1-4	TRBD1	TRBV25-1	TGTGCCAGCAGCGACAGGGTTCGTGAAAAACTGTTTTTT	CASSDRVREKLFF
few	TRBJ1-2	NA	TRBV29-1	TGCAGCGTCGACAGAAAGGGTGGCTACACCTTC	CSVDRKGGYTF
NA	TRBJ2-3	TRBD2	TRBV7-2	TGTGCCAGCAGCTTAGAAGCAAGCGGGGGAGCCACAAGCACAGATACGCAGTATTTT	CASSLEASGGATSTDTQYF
few	TRBJ1-2	NA	TRBV10-3	TGTGCCATCAGTGAAGATAACTATGGCTACACCTTC	CAISEDNYGYTF
NA	TRBJ1-2	NA	TRBV29-1	TGCAGCGTTGCGGGGGACCGTTACTATGGCTACACCTTC	CSVAGDRYYGYTF
NA	TRBJ1-4	NA	TRBV4-3	TGCGCCAGCAGCCCTACTGGACAGATCGGGAGTGAAAAACTGTTTTTT	CASSPTGQIGSEKLFF
few	TRBJ2-1	TRBD1	TRBV7-8	TGTGCCAGCAGCCCCGGGACAGCCCTATACGGTGAGCAGTTCTTC	CASSPGTALYGEQFF
NA	TRBJ2-7	NA	TRBV7-8	TGTGCCAGCAGCTTACCGGGGGCAGACTACGAGCAGTACTTC	CASSLPGADYEQYF
NA	TRBJ1-2	TRBD1	TRBV7-9	TGTGCCAGCAGCCCCGGGACAGCCCGTTATGGCTACACCTTC	CASSPGTARYGYTF
NA	TRBJ1-1	NA	TRBV7-2	TGTGCCAGCAGCTTCGGGGCGACTGAAGCTTTCTTT	CASSFGATEAFF
NA	TRBJ2-1	NA	TRBV7-2	TGTGCCAGCAGCCTAGGACCGAAGAGCCGTTTACGGGGGGAGCAGTTCTTC	CASSLGPKSRLRGEQFF
few	TRBJ2-3	TRBD1	TRBV12-5	TGTGCTAGTGGCGAACAACAGGGGCATACGCAGTATTTT	CASGEQQGHTQYF
NA	TRBJ1-1	TRBD1	TRBV12-3/TRBV12-4	TGTGCCAGCAGTTCAGCGCGGACAGGGAACACTGAAGCTTTCTTT	CASSSARTGNTEAFF
few	TRBJ1-1	NA	TRBV5-1	TGCGCCACCGCAACAGGGACGAACACTGAAGCTTTCTTT	CATATGTNTEAFF
few	TRBJ1-2	NA	TRBV12-3/TRBV12-4	TGTGCCAGCGGTGAGGGGGGTTCATTCTATGGCTACACCTTC	CASGEGGSFYGYTF
NA	TRBJ2-7	TRBD1	TRBV7-9	TGTGCCAGCAGCTTAGAGGGGACAGCTTACGAGCAGTACTTC	CASSLEGTAYEQYF
NA	TRBJ2-2	NA	TRBV20-1	TGCAGTGCTAGAGAACCCGGACCTAACACCGGGGAGCTGTTTTTT	CSAREPGPNTGELFF
few	TRBJ2-5	TRBD2	TRBV7-2	TGTGCCAGCAGGGTCGTAGCGGGGGGAGGCGAGACCCAGTACTTC	CASRVVAGGGETQYF
NA	TRBJ1-2	NA	TRBV7-9	TGTGCCAGCAGCCCGGGGGGGGCTTCTGGCTACACCTTC	CASSPGGASGYTF
NA	TRBJ2-1	TRBD2	TRBV24-1	TGTGCCACCAGTGTTAATAGCGGGGGGGGCTATGAGCAGTTCTTC	CATSVNSGGGYEQFF
NA	TRBJ1-1	NA	TRBV6-2/TRBV6-3	TGTGCCAGCAGTTTTCAGGGTTCTTTACCTGAAGCTTTCTTT	CASSFQGSLPEAFF
few	TRBJ2-3	NA	TRBV20-1	TGCAGTGCTAGAGATGGGAAGGGTCCGTTGCGCACAGATACGCAGTATTTT	CSARDGKGPLRTDTQYF
NA	TRBJ2-6	NA	TRBV6-6	TGTGCCAGCAGCCCCGATCGGCGCCCTAACCCGAACTCTGGGGCCAACGTCCTGACTTTC	CASSPDRRPNPNSGANVLTF
NA	TRBJ1-3	TRBD1	TRBV5-4	TGTGCCAGCAGCAAGGGGGTAGAGGGGGCGGAAGGAAACACCATATATTTT	CASSKGVEGAEGNTIYF
NA	TRBJ2-7	NA	TRBV20-1	TGCAGTGCTAGAGCCGACAGCCTCTCCAGCGGGCAGTACTTC	CSARADSLSSGQYF
NA	TRBJ2-3	NA	TRBV4-3	TGCGCCAGCAGCCAAGAGGTCGCAGGTAGCACAGATACGCAGTATTTT	CASSQEVAGSTDTQYF
few	TRBJ1-2	NA	TRBV12-5	TGTGCTAGTGGTTTGGTAAGGACCTGGGGCGAGGGTCTGATGGATGGCTACACCTTC	CASGLVRTWGEGLMDGYTF
NA	TRBJ1-2	NA	TRBV4-2	TGTGCCAGCAGCCCTGGTCGGGGGCCTTACTATGGCTACACCTTC	CASSPGRGPYYGYTF
few	TRBJ1-2	NA	TRBV20-1	TGCAGTGCGCCCCTCAGCGGGGCAGGCTACACCTTC	CSAPLSGAGYTF
few	TRBJ2-3	TRBD1	TRBV5-4	TGTGCCAGCAGCTCGGGACAGTACACAGATACGCAGTATTTT	CASSSGQYTDTQYF
few	TRBJ2-3	NA	TRBV9	TGTGCCAGCAGCCCTCCTCCGGGACGGACGCAGTATTTT	CASSPPPGRTQYF
few	TRBJ2-2	TRBD2	TRBV29-1	TGCAGCGTTGGAGGCGGGGGGAGGACCGGGGAGCTGTTTTTT	CSVGGGGRTGELFF
few	TRBJ1-2	NA	TRBV7-2	TGTGCCAGCAGCTTAGCTGCAGGGCGCCTTGTCTATGGCTACACCTTC	CASSLAAGRLVYGYTF
few	TRBJ2-1	NA	TRBV7-9	TGTGCCAGCGAAGAGTCCCCGTACAATGAGCAGTTCTTC	CASEESPYNEQFF
NA	TRBJ2-5	NA	TRBV5-1	TGCGCCAGCAGCTTGGGGGCAGACCAAGAGACCCAGTACTTC	CASSLGADQETQYF
few	TRBJ2-5	TRBD2	TRBV5-1	TGCGCCAGCAGCTTGACCGGGGGGGCCGGTCGGACCCAGTACTTC	CASSLTGGAGRTQYF
NA	TRBJ1-2	NA	TRBV28	TGTGCCAGCAGTTCCCCCACTGGCGGGAGAGCTTATGGCTACACCTTC	CASSSPTGGRAYGYTF
NA	TRBJ1-2	NA	TRBV9	TGTGCCAGCAGCCCCGACGGAGCTAACTATGGCTACACCTTC	CASSPDGANYGYTF
NA	TRBJ2-1	NA	TRBV7-2	TGTGCCAGCAGCTTAACGGGGCCCGAGCAGTTCTTC	CASSLTGPEQFF
few	TRBJ2-5	TRBD2	TRBV7-2	TGTGCCAGCAGCCCTAGCGGGGGGGGCCCCCCTTACGGGACCCAGTACTTC	CASSPSGGGPPYGTQYF
NA	TRBJ2-2	NA	TRBV5-5	TGTGCCAGCAGTTCTCACACCACCGGGGAGCTGTTTTTT	CASSSHTTGELFF
NA	TRBJ2-1	NA	TRBV19	TGTGCCAGTAGGGCGGGACGGCACAACAATGAGCAGTTCTTC	CASRAGRHNNEQFF